This is a list of T cell receptor beta chains from one sample in a study of T-cell memory formation after mild COVID-19. TCRdb analysed the 5' RACE reads with MiXCR anew, one entry per CDR3 protein. The table lists around 300,000 distinct CDR3 sequences, under 20% of them singletons, with more than 20% in the top ten. Material for sequencing was PBMCs or a T cell subset sorted from them (not recorded which). The source is a man between 18 and 35 years old who had mild COVID-19 (a few samples of this study predate the infection). Cell type and time point are not known. The CDR3 runs from the conserved cysteine through the conserved F or W. The order of the fields is J gene, V gene, clone size, D gene, CDR3 DNA, CDR3 protein. The D gene is left open where the match is weak. Expanded clones get a size class; other rows say once, few or many, or leave the size out.

j_call: TRBJ2-5; v_call: TRBV6-2/TRBV6-3; clone_size: few; d_call: NA; cdr3_nt: TGTGCCAGCATGAGGGGGGGGTACCAAGAGACCCAGTACTTC; cdr3_aa: CASMRGGYQETQYF
j_call: TRBJ2-1; v_call: TRBV5-5; clone_size: few; d_call: TRBD1; cdr3_nt: TGTGCCAGCAGCTTGGCGGGACAGGGGGCGACTAATGAGCAGTTCTTC; cdr3_aa: CASSLAGQGATNEQFF
j_call: TRBJ1-2; v_call: TRBV6-5; clone_size: NA; d_call: NA; cdr3_nt: TGTGCCAGCCGTTTTCAGGGGCTCTATGGCTACACCTTC; cdr3_aa: CASRFQGLYGYTF
j_call: TRBJ1-6; v_call: TRBV7-2; clone_size: NA; d_call: NA; cdr3_nt: TGTGCCAGCAGCTTAGGGGGCGTTGGGAGATCACCCCTCCACTTT; cdr3_aa: CASSLGGVGRSPLHF
j_call: TRBJ1-4; v_call: TRBV7-9; clone_size: NA; d_call: NA; cdr3_nt: TGTGCCAGCAGCTTAGACCTTGAAAAACTGTTTTTT; cdr3_aa: CASSLDLEKLFF
j_call: TRBJ1-2; v_call: TRBV4-2; clone_size: NA; d_call: NA; cdr3_nt: TGTGCCAGCAGCCGCCCAGACCGGGGTGGCTACACCTTC; cdr3_aa: CASSRPDRGGYTF
j_call: TRBJ2-1; v_call: TRBV6-6; clone_size: NA; d_call: TRBD2; cdr3_nt: TGTGCCAGCAGCGATCTAGCGGGGGGGCCTTACAACAATGAGCAGTTCTTC; cdr3_aa: CASSDLAGGPYNNEQFF
j_call: TRBJ2-2; v_call: TRBV20-1; clone_size: few; d_call: NA; cdr3_nt: TGCAGTGCTACCTCGACCAGGAACACCGGGGAGCTGTTTTTT; cdr3_aa: CSATSTRNTGELFF
j_call: TRBJ1-2; v_call: TRBV4-2; clone_size: few; d_call: NA; cdr3_nt: TGTGCCAGCAGCCAAGACTGGACCGAGGATGGCTACACCTTC; cdr3_aa: CASSQDWTEDGYTF
j_call: TRBJ2-1; v_call: TRBV6-6; clone_size: NA; d_call: NA; cdr3_nt: TGTGCCAGCAGTTTGTATTTCCGGGGCGGCTCCTACAATGAGCAGTTCTTC; cdr3_aa: CASSLYFRGGSYNEQFF
j_call: TRBJ1-1; v_call: TRBV10-3; clone_size: many; d_call: NA; cdr3_nt: TGTGCCATCAGGGCAGTGAACACTGAAGCTTTCTTT; cdr3_aa: CAIRAVNTEAFF
j_call: TRBJ1-2; v_call: TRBV7-6; clone_size: few; d_call: NA; cdr3_nt: TGTGCCAGCAGCGCAGAGCAGGACCCTAACTATGGCTACACCTTC; cdr3_aa: CASSAEQDPNYGYTF
j_call: TRBJ2-4; v_call: TRBV20-1; clone_size: NA; d_call: TRBD2; cdr3_nt: TGCAGTGCTAGATCCTCGTCCAGCGGGGGGGACATTCAGTACTTC; cdr3_aa: CSARSSSSGGDIQYF
j_call: TRBJ2-7; v_call: TRBV20-1; clone_size: NA; d_call: NA; cdr3_nt: TGCAGTTTCCGGATGGGATTCAACTCCTACGAGCAGTACTTC; cdr3_aa: CSFRMGFNSYEQYF
j_call: TRBJ1-5; v_call: TRBV7-2; clone_size: few; d_call: TRBD1; cdr3_nt: TGTGCCAGCAGCTCGGGACAGGGGTTGCAGCCCCAGCATTTT; cdr3_aa: CASSSGQGLQPQHF
j_call: TRBJ1-1; v_call: TRBV5-1; clone_size: many; d_call: NA; cdr3_nt: TGCGCCAGCAGCTTGGACGTCGGGGGTGTGACTGAAGCTTTCTTT; cdr3_aa: CASSLDVGGVTEAFF
j_call: TRBJ1-2; v_call: TRBV7-3; clone_size: many; d_call: TRBD1; cdr3_nt: TGTGCCAGCAGCCCCGGGACAGGGCGAGGCTACACCTTC; cdr3_aa: CASSPGTGRGYTF